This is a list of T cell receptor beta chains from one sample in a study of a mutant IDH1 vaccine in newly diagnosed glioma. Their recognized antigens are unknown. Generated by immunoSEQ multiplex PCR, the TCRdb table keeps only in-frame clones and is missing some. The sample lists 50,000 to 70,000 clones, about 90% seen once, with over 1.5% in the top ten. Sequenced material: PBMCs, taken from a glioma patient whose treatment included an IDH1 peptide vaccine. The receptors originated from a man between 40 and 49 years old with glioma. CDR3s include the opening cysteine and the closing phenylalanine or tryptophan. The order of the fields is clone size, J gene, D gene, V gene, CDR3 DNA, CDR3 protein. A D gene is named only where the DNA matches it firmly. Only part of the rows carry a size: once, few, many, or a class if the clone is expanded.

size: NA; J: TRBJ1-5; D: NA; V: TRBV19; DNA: TGTGCCAGTAAAATCCTCCGGGACGGGAATCAGCCCCAGCATTTT; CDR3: CASKILRDGNQPQHF
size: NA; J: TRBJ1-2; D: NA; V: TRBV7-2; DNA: TGTGCCAGCAGCCCGGGGGCAGTCGTGCGAGGCTACACCTTC; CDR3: CASSPGAVVRGYTF
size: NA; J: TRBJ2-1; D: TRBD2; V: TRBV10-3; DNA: TGTGCCGTCACCTCTCAACTAGCGGACAATCCTAATGAGCAGTTCTTC; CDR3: CAVTSQLADNPNEQFF
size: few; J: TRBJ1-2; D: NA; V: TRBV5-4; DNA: TGTGCCAGCTCACGACCCGGGACGGATTATGGCTACACCTTC; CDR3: CASSRPGTDYGYTF
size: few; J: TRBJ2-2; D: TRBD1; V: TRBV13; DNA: TGTGCCAGCAGCTTAGGGGACAGGGACACCGGGGAGCTGTTTTTT; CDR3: CASSLGDRDTGELFF
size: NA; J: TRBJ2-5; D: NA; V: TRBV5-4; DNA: TGTGCCAGCGGGGCGAGGCTTGAGACCCAGTACTTC; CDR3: CASGARLETQYF
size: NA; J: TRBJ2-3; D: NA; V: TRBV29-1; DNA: TGCAGCGTTGAAGGTTTGGGGGTTAGCACAGATACGCAGTATTTT; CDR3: CSVEGLGVSTDTQYF
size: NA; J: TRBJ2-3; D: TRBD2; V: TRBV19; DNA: TGTGCCAGTCGGATGACTAGCGGGGGAGATACGCAGTATTTT; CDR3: CASRMTSGGDTQYF
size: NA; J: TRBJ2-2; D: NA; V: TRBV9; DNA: TGTGCCAGCACCACGATCCCGACCATCGGGGAGCTGTTTTTT; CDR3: CASTTIPTIGELFF
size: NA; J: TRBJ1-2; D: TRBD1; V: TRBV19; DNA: TGTGCCAGTAATGGCCTTCCGGGACAGGGGTCTCTGAACGCCTATGGCTACACCTTC; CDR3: CASNGLPGQGSLNAYGYTF
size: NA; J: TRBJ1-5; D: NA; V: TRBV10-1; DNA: TGCGCCGTCGCGCGGCGGACCGGACCTAGCAATCAGCCCCAGCATTTT; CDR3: CAVARRTGPSNQPQHF
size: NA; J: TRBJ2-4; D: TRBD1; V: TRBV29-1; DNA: TGCAGCGTTCGAGGGGGCCCAGGTGACATTCAGTACTTC; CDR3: CSVRGGPGDIQYF
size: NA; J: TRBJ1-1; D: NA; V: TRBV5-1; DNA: TGCGCCAGCAGCTTCGACAGCATAAACACTGAAGCTTTCTTT; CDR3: CASSFDSINTEAFF
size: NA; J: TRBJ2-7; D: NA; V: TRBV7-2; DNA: TGTGCCAGCAGCACCGGACCCGGGGCCTCCTACGAGCAGTACTTC; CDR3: CASSTGPGASYEQYF
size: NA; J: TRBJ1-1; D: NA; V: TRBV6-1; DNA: TGTGCCAGCAGTGAAATTGGGGGGTTGTTGTATGAAGCTTTCTTT; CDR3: CASSEIGGLLYEAFF
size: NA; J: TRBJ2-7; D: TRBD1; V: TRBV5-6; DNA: TGTGCCAGCAGCTTGAAAGGACAGGGCCGGTACGAGCAGTACTTC; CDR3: CASSLKGQGRYEQYF
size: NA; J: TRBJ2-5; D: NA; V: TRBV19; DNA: TGTGCCAGTAGTATCACGGGGGCCGGGGAGACCCAGTACTTC; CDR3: CASSITGAGETQYF
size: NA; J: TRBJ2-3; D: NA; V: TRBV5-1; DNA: TGCGCCAGCAGCGGGAGCGGTGCAGATACGCAGTATTTT; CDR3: CASSGSGADTQYF
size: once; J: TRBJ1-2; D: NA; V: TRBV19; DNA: TGTGCCAGTATGGGGGTGGGGGCCTCTAACTATGGCTACACCTTC; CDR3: CASMGVGASNYGYTF
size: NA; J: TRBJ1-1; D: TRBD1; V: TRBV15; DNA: TGTGCCACCAGCAGAGCGGGATGGACAGGGAACACTGAAGCTTTCTTT; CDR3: CATSRAGWTGNTEAFF
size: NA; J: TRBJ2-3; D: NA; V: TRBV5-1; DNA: TGCGCCAGCAGCTTGGAGGAAGATACGCAGTATTTT; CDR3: CASSLEEDTQYF
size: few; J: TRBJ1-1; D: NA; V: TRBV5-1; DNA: TGCGCCAGCACCCGGTTGGGGGGGGTCACTGAAGCTTTCTTT; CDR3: CASTRLGGVTEAFF
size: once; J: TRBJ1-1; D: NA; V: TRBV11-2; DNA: TGTGCCAGCAGCTTAGAAGTCGGGGGGGCAGGAACTGAAGCTTTCTTT; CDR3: CASSLEVGGAGTEAFF
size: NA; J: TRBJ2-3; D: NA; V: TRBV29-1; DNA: TGCAGCGTTCTATCAACCAGGACTTTTTCAGATACGCAGTATTTT; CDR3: CSVLSTRTFSDTQYF
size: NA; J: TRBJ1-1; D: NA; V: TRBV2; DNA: TGTGCCAGCAGTGAACGAGGGATTGAAGCTTTCTTT; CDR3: CASSERGIEAFF
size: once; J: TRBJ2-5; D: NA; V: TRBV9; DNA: TGTGCCAGCAGCGTCCGGGGGTTGGAGACCCAGTACTTC; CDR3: CASSVRGLETQYF
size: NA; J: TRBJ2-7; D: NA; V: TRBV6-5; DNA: TGTGCCAGCAGGCTGAAAGGAACGGACGAGCAGTACTTC; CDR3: CASRLKGTDEQYF
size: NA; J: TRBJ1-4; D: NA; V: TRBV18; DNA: TGTGCCAGCTCGCCTAAAGCACTAACTAATGAAAAACTGTTTTTT; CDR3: CASSPKALTNEKLFF
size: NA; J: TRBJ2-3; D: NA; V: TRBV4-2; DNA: TGTGCCAGCAGCCGCAGGGGGGAGTCTGGGGATACGCAGTATTTT; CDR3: CASSRRGESGDTQYF
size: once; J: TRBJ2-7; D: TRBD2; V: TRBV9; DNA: TGTGCCAGCAGCGTGGGACTAGCGGGAGGCGAGCAGTACTTC; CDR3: CASSVGLAGGEQYF
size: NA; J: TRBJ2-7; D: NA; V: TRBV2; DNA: TGTGCCAGCTCCCCTTGGCAGGGGGGAACCTACGAGCAGTACTTC; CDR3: CASSPWQGGTYEQYF
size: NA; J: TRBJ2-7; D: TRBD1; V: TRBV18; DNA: TGTGCCAGCTCACCGACAGGGGCCGAGCAGTACTTC; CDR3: CASSPTGAEQYF
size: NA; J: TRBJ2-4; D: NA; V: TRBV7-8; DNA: TGTGCCAGCAGCTTAGTGGCGGGAGCCAAAAACATTCAGTACTTC; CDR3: CASSLVAGAKNIQYF
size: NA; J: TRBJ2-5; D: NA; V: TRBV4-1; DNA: TGCGCCAGCAGCCAAGGGCAGGGAAAAGAGACCCAGTACTTC; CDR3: CASSQGQGKETQYF
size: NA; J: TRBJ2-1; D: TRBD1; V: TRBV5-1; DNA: TGCGCCAGCAGCTTGGTTGCACAGGGGGCGTCCTACAATGAGCAGTTCTTC; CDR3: CASSLVAQGASYNEQFF
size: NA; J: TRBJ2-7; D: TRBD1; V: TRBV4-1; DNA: TGCGCCAGCAGCCAAGATAGAGCAGGGGGCCAGTACGAGCAGTACTTC; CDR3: CASSQDRAGGQYEQYF
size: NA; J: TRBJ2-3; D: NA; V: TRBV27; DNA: TGTGCCAGCCACCGAACGCCGGATACGCAGTATTTT; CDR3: CASHRTPDTQYF
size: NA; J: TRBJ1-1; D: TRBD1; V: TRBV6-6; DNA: TGTGCCAGCAGGGACAGGGCTGAAGCTTTCTTT; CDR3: CASRDRAEAFF
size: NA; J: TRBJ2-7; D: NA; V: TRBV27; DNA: TGTGCCAGCAGTTTATTAGTGGGGCAGGGTGTTACCCACGAGCAGTACTTC; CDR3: CASSLLVGQGVTHEQYF
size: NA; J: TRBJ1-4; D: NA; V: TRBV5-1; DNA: TGCGCCAGCAGCACCGGACGGTCTAATGAAAAACTGTTTTTT; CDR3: CASSTGRSNEKLFF
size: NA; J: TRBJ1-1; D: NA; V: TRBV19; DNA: TGTGCCAGTAGTATCAAAGGGCGTAGCACTGAAGCTTTCTTT; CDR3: CASSIKGRSTEAFF
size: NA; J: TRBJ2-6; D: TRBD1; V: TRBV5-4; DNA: TGTGCCAGCAGCCCCACCCTCGGGACAGGGGGAACTGGGGCCAACGTCCTGACTTTC; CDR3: CASSPTLGTGGTGANVLTF
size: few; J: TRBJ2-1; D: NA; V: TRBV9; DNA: TGTGCCAGCAGCACCTATGGGGTGGACGATGAGCAGTTCTTC; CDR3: CASSTYGVDDEQFF
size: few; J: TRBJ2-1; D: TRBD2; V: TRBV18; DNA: TGTGCCAGCTCGCTCGGGACTAGCGGGCTCAATGAGCAGTTCTTC; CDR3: CASSLGTSGLNEQFF
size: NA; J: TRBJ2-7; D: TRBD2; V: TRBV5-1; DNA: TGCGCCAGCAGCCCCCGTCTAGCGGCCCCTTCCTACGAGCAGTACTTC; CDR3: CASSPRLAAPSYEQYF
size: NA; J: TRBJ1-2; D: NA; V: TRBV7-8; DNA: TGTGCCAGCAGCTTAGCCGCCGGACAGTCTAACTATGGCTACACCTTC; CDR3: CASSLAAGQSNYGYTF
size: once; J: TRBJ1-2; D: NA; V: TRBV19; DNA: TGTGCCAGTAGTCCGGGCGGACACGACCGACGGTATGGCTACACCTTC; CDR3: CASSPGGHDRRYGYTF
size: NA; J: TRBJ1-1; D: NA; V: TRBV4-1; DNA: TGCGCCAGCAGCCAAGAACGGAGGGGACGCACTGAAGCTTTCTTT; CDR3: CASSQERRGRTEAFF
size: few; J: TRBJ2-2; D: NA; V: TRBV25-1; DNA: TGTGCCAGCAGTGAATGGGGGGACACCGGGGAGCTGTTTTTT; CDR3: CASSEWGDTGELFF